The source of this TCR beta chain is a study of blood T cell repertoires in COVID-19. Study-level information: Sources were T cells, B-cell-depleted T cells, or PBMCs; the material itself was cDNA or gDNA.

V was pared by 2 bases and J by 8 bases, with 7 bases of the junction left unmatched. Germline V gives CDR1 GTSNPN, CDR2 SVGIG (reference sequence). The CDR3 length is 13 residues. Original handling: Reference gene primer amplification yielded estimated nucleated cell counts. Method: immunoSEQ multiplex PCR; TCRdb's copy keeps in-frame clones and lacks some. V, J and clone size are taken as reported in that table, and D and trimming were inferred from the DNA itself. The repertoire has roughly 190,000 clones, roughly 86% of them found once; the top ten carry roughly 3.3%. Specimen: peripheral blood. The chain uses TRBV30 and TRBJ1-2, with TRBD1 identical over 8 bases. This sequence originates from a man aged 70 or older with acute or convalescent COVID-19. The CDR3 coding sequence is TGTGCCTGGAGTCGGGACAGGCCCAAAGGCTACACCTTC. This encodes CAWSRDRPKGYTF.